The T cell receptor beta chain described here comes from a study of T cell repertoires in cytomegalovirus infection. Study background: The study used recently identified HLA-C-restricted and well-studied HLA-B-restricted CMV epitopes. Public signatures in TCR beta pointed to CMV infection and matching HLA type.

TCRdb ran MiXCR on the reads and lists one entry per CDR3 protein. The sample includes around 710,000 distinct CDR3 sequences, about 29% of them seen just once. This clonotype has more than one count but fewer than ten. Its cognate antigen is unknown. Study observations and caveats: Based on cumulative public TCR beta family frequency, carriers of CMV plus the relevant HLA were identified.

This clonotype was sampled from a human donor in good health (CMV status not recorded). Some clones in this sample may be carry-over from other donors' samples. This specimen consisted of cultured CD8+ T cells from PBMCs, obtained from culture after CMV antigen stimulation.

CDR3 in amino acids: CASSENRANEAFF. As DNA, the CDR3 is TGCGCCAGCAGTGAGAACAGGGCCAATGAAGCTTTCTTT. J is TRBJ1-1 and V is TRBV10-2; TRBD1 is a possible D gene (6 bases). The CDR3 has 13 amino acids. The germline V gene encodes CDR1 WSHSY and CDR2 SAAADI. Trimming took off 2 bases at V and 7 bases at J, with 11 bases between the two ends.